This T cell receptor beta chain came from a study of cytomegalovirus exposure and HLA in healthy donors. Regarding the study as a whole: Researchers catalogued 150 or so TCR beta chains as cytomegalovirus-associated. A few chains linked to CMV were shown in vitro to be specific for CMV antigens.

Measured with immunoSEQ multiplex PCR; TCRdb has only the in-frame clones, and not every one. This sample has 140,000 or so clones, with approximately 90% found just once. For this clone: Its matching antigen is unknown.

The sequence came from a man younger than 35 in good health and CMV-seronegative. The sample was PBMCs.

The CDR3 DNA reads as TGCGCCAGCAGCTTCCCGGGACAGGGGAGTAATGAGCAGTTCTTC. Translation: CASSFPGQGSNEQFF. The chain employs TRBV5-1 and TRBJ2-1; 10 bases line up with TRBD1. Germline CDR1 SGHRS, CDR2 YFSETQ. Losses at the gene ends were 2 bases for V and 7 bases for J; bases not matched to a gene: 6. This CDR3 comprises 15 residues.